This T cell receptor (beta chain) appears in the sequencing data of a study of T-cell memory formation after mild COVID-19. Study-wide context: The study found TCR clusters largely donor specific. Regarding the study as a whole: Of the contracting clones, CD4+ ones lay mainly in CM and EM, and CD8+ ones in EMRA. Clones contracting over day 15 to 85 were CD4/CD8 balanced, with later expanders leaning CD4+. Pre-infection memory contained some responding clones, which suggested that cross-reactive memory had joined.

Note on this clonotype: As yet, its antigen is unknown.

Via MiXCR, TCRdb re-called the 5' RACE reads, giving one row per CDR3 protein. The table includes 350,000 to 500,000 distinct CDR3 sequences, less than 25% detected once. The V gene end was trimmed by 0 bases and the J gene end by 5 bases; junction bases not matched to a gene: 4. The CDR3 loop spans 15 amino acids. Germline V gives CDR1 SGHRS, CDR2 YFSETQ. The material sequenced was PBMCs or a T cell subset sorted from them (not recorded which). The clonotype originates from an adult woman who had mild COVID-19 (a few samples of this study predate the infection). Cell type and time point are not known. The J gene is TRBJ2-7, the V gene TRBV5-1; TRBD2 matches 11 bases. The CDR3 DNA reads as TGCGCCAGCAGCTTGGAGACTAGCGGGAACCACGAGCAGTACTTC. Amino acids: CASSLETSGNHEQYF.